These 22 T cell receptor beta chains came from one sample sequenced in a study of T cells in Graves' hyperthyroidism and ophthalmopathy. The investigators amplified TCR beta CDR3 regions from RNA transcripts. The HTBI set primed first-round TCR CDR3 RT-PCR. A single record per CDR3 protein comes from TCRdb applying MiXCR to the multiplex PCR reads. Among about 720,000 distinct CDR3 sequences listed, about 15% were seen once. Sequencing was carried out using blood. The receptor source for this set is a young man with Graves' hyperthyroidism.

This clonotype was detected only a few times. This chain uses TRBV27 with TRBJ2-1, with D maybe TRBD1 (5 bases). Trimming removed 6 bases from V and 3 bases from J, with 12 bases in between. The CDR3 consists of 14 residues. Germline assignment: CDR1 MNHEY and CDR2 SMNVEV (reference sequence). The CDR3: CASRDTSFYNEQFF. The CDR3 nucleotides read TGTGCCAGCAGGGACACTTCCTTCTACAATGAGCAGTTCTTC.

V usage is TRBV7-9 and J usage is TRBJ2-4; D gene uncertain. This CDR3 has 15 residues. Trimming took 5 bases from V and 7 from J, leaving 18 bases between them. Germline V lookup: CDR1 SEHNR, CDR2 FQNEAQ (reference sequence). CDR3 amino acids: CASSPLGSGGNIQYF. The CDR3 DNA follows: TGTGCCAGCAGCCCCCTCGGGTCAGGTGGGAACATTCAGTACTTC.

This clonotype was counted only a few times. The chain uses TRBV20-1 and TRBJ2-7; D uncertain. The germline V gene has CDR1 DFQATT and CDR2 SNEGSKA (reference sequence). The V end was cut by 3 bases, the J end by 9 bases, with 18 bases between. The CDR3 covers 13 residues. The CDR3 DNA reads as TGCAGTGCTAGGGTCGCGCCCCCTATAGGGCAGTACTTC. Translation gives CSARVAPPIGQYF.

This clonotype was picked up a small number of times. This chain links TRBV6-2 or TRBV6-3 with TRBJ1-5; unclear D gene. V was clipped by 7 bases and J by 0 bases, with 16 bases between them. The CDR3 is made up of 16 amino acids. The germline gives CDR1 MNHEY, CDR2 SVGEGT. The CDR3: CASKDPRVSSNQPQHF. For the CDR3, the DNA is TGTGCCAGCAAGGACCCCCGGGTGTCTAGCAATCAGCCCCAGCATTTT.

The V gene is TRBV6-1, the J gene TRBJ1-6; tentatively, D is TRBD1 (6 bases). The CDR3 extends over 13 amino acids. The ends were cut back, 6 bases at V and 10 bases at J, with 13 bases in the middle. Per germline, CDR1 MNHNS and CDR2 SASEGT. CDR3: CASRDPGGSPLHF. The CDR3 nucleotides are TGTGCCAGCAGGGACCCGGGGGGCTCACCCCTCCACTTT.

The V gene is TRBV3-1, the J gene TRBJ1-2; no firm D call. Germline CDR1 reads LGHDT; CDR2 reads YNNKEL (reference sequence). The CDR3 covers 18 residues. Between the trimmed V and J ends, which lost 4 bases and 0 bases, there was a span of 21 bases. The CDR3 nucleotides are TGTGCCAGCAGCCCCACGTTGGGCAAGTCCGCTCCTAACTATGGCTACACCTTC. Translated: CASSPTLGKSAPNYGYTF.

This clonotype was found a few times. This chain joins TRBV6-1 and TRBJ1-2; D is ambiguous. The CDR3 is 11 amino acids. Germline assignment: CDR1 MNHNS and CDR2 SASEGT. Trimming pared 6 bases from V and 6 bases from J, leaving 8 bases between. The CDR3 sequence: CASSREHGYTF. In nucleotides, the CDR3 is TGTGCCAGCAGCAGAGAACATGGCTACACCTTC.

In its sample, this clonotype was seen many times. The CDR3 DNA follows: TGTGCCAGCAGTTCTAGCAGGACCCTTGAAGAGCAGTTCTTC. It yields the protein CASSSSRTLEEQFF. The chain joins TRBV11-2 to TRBJ2-1; maybe TRBD2 (5 bases). The ends were cut back, 6 bases at V and 10 bases at J, with 19 bases in the middle. Germline V gene data show CDR1 as SGHAT and CDR2 as FQNNGV. This CDR3 contains 14 residues.

This sequence joins TRBV7-9 and TRBJ2-2; 7 positions agree with TRBD2. Germline V lookup: CDR1 SEHNR, CDR2 FQNEAQ (reference sequence). Unmatched junction bases numbered 5, after V lost 3 bases and J lost 1 base. CDR3 length: 16 amino acids. The CDR3, as DNA: TGTGCCAGCAGCTTCCAGGAGCGGGAGAACACCGGGGAGCTGTTTTTT. Encoded protein: CASSFQERENTGELFF. The whole variable domain, remainder taken from reference TRBV7-9 and TRBJ2-2, is DTGVSQNPRHKITKRGQNVTFRCDPISEHNRLYWYRQTLGQGPEFLTYFQNEAQLEKSRLLSDRFSAERPKGSFSTLEIQRTEQGDSAMYLCASSFQERENTGELFFGEGSRLTVL.

This clonotype was recorded at least ten times. The CDR3 bases are TGTGCCAGCAGCCGCGGAGATGATCAGCCCCAGCATTTT. Translated: CASSRGDDQPQHF. The rearrangement uses TRBV7-9 and TRBJ1-5; D is ambiguous. The CDR3 length is 13 residues. Germline loops: CDR1 SEHNR, CDR2 FQNEAQ (reference sequence). The V and J ends lost 5 bases and 5 bases respectively, with 10 bases between them.

This clonotype was observed a few times. The genes are TRBV24-1 and TRBJ2-3, with D perhaps matching TRBD2 (6 bases). Trimming took 4 bases from V and 0 from J, leaving 10 bases between them. This CDR3 spans 15 amino acids. Germline-derived CDR1 and CDR2 are KGHDR and SFDVKD. For the CDR3, the DNA is TGTGCCACCAGTGAGCCGGGAGATAGCACAGATACGCAGTATTTT. Encoded protein: CATSEPGDSTDTQYF.

The genes are TRBV5-4 and TRBJ2-7; perhaps TRBD1 as D (7 bases). The CDR3 runs to 15 residues. Trimming removed 0 bases at V and 3 bases at J, with 13 bases between. Germline V lookup: CDR1 SGHNT, CDR2 YYREEE (reference sequence). The CDR3 region has the DNA TGTGCCAGCAGCTTGGGCGGGGACAGTCACTACGAGCAGTACTTC. Amino acids: CASSLGGDSHYEQYF.

This clonotype has a count of ten or more. V gene TRBV6-1 combines with J gene TRBJ2-1; D ambiguous. Germline CDR1 reads MNHNS; CDR2 reads SASEGT. The CDR3 is made up of 15 amino acids. Trimming took off 6 bases at V and 4 bases at J, with 16 bases between the two ends. CDR3 sequence reads: CASRPDSQEYNEQFF. CDR3 sequence (DNA): TGTGCCAGCAGACCAGACTCTCAGGAGTACAATGAGCAGTTCTTC.

This clonotype was seen many times. The chain has TRBV7-9 and TRBJ2-7, with D tentatively TRBD2 (5 bases). Germline V gene data show CDR1 as SEHNR and CDR2 as FQNEAQ (reference sequence). Trimming removed 3 bases at V and 6 bases at J, with 9 bases between. This CDR3 region has 12 residues. In DNA form, the CDR3 reads TGTGCCAGCAGCTTCGTCGGAGGCGAGCAGTACTTC. Protein: CASSFVGGEQYF.

Many counts were recorded for this clonotype. V usage is TRBV12-3 or TRBV12-4 and J usage is TRBJ1-1; D unresolved. This CDR3 is built from 13 residues. The V and J ends lost 3 bases and 1 base respectively, with 6 bases between them. The CDR3 region has the DNA TGTGCCAGCAGTTTTATGTCGAACACTGAAGCTTTCTTT. It translates to CASSFMSNTEAFF.

The chain couples TRBV29-1 to TRBJ2-7; 8 positions agree with TRBD2. Germline CDR1 is SQVTM and CDR2 is ANQGSEA. The V and J ends lost 6 bases and 3 bases, in that order; junction bases with no gene match: 7. CDR3 length: 13 residues. CDR3 region: CSVRAGADYEQYF. CDR3 DNA: TGCAGCGTACGAGCGGGAGCGGACTACGAGCAGTACTTC.

This clonotype was picked up many times. The J gene is TRBJ2-3, the V gene TRBV28; a weak D match, TRBD1 (5 bases). V was trimmed by 2 bases and J by 1 base, leaving 10 bases between them. CDR1 is MDHEN and CDR2 is SYDVKM in the germline V gene. The CDR3 spans 15 residues. The CDR3 DNA reads TGTGCCAGCAGTTTAGTGGTACAGGGCACAGATACGCAGTATTTT. Protein sequence: CASSLVVQGTDTQYF.

Many counts were recorded for this clonotype. The genes are TRBV5-1 and TRBJ2-1; 9 bases align to TRBD2. V gave up 2 bases and J gave up 5 bases; unmatched junction bases: 5. In germline, CDR1 is SGHRS, CDR2 YFSETQ. CDR3 size: 15 residues. The CDR3 is CASSFAGGPHNEQFF. In DNA form, the CDR3 reads TGCGCCAGCAGCTTTGCGGGAGGGCCCCACAATGAGCAGTTCTTC.

This sequence joins TRBV3-1 and TRBJ2-7; D remains ambiguous. Trimming pared 0 bases from V and 0 bases from J, leaving 12 bases between. From germline, CDR1 is LGHDT and CDR2 YNNKEL (reference sequence). This CDR3 is built from 16 residues. The CDR3 loop is CASSQDLLAGSYEQYF. Here the CDR3 DNA reads TGTGCCAGCAGCCAAGATCTTTTGGCAGGCTCCTACGAGCAGTACTTC.

The chain couples TRBV5-6 to TRBJ1-5; D call uncertain. CDR3 size: 18 residues. V dropped 0 bases and J dropped 3 bases, with 19 bases sitting between them. Germline V gene sequence: CDR1 SGHDT, CDR2 YYEEEE. This CDR3 reads CASSLERDDRLFNQPQHF. CDR3 coding DNA: TGTGCCAGCAGCTTGGAGCGGGATGACCGCCTTTTCAATCAGCCCCAGCATTTT. Variable domain in full (rest from reference TRBV5-6 and TRBJ1-5): DAGVTQSPTHLIKTRGQQVTLRCSPKSGHDTVSWYQQALGQGPQFIFQYYEEEERQRGNFPDRFSGHQFPNYSSELNVNALLLGDSALYLCASSLERDDRLFNQPQHFGDGTRLSIL.

The V call is TRBV24-1, the J call TRBJ2-5; the D gene is possibly TRBD2 (6 bases). This CDR3 region has 16 residues. Trimming pared 3 bases from V and 1 base from J, leaving 14 bases between. Germline V gene data show CDR1 as KGHDR and CDR2 as SFDVKD. This CDR3 is CATSDAGPGLQETQYF. Here the CDR3 DNA reads TGTGCCACCAGTGATGCGGGACCTGGACTCCAAGAGACCCAGTACTTC.

In the case of this clonotype: This may be a read error, as it is one base from a much larger clone. The chain's CDR3 is CASSTPDGRETQYF. DNA for the CDR3: TGTGCCAGCAGTACCCCGGACGGCAGAGAGACCCAGTACTTC. The chain couples TRBV6-2 or TRBV6-3 to TRBJ2-5; no definite D call. There are 14 residues in the CDR3. Trimming took 5 bases from V and 4 from J, leaving 14 bases between them. Germline CDR1 MNHEY, CDR2 SVGEGT.